The 14 T cell receptor beta chains given below trace back to one sample, sequenced in a study of cytotoxic CD8 clonotypes in ibrutinib-treated CLL. Here immunoSEQ multiplex PCR was the method, and the copy in TCRdb shows in-frame clones only, minus some. The sample consists of under 50,000 clones, approximately 71% of them appearing once. Specimen: PBMCs, collected at disease progression, from a patient treated with ibrutinib. These receptors were taken from a human donor with chronic lymphocytic leukemia.

The chain uses TRBV5-3 and TRBJ1-3, with 9 bases identical to TRBD1. TRBV5-3 is an open reading frame, and its role is uncertain. The V segment lost 2 bases and the J segment 5 bases; nucleotides outside the gene matches: 14. This CDR3 is built from 18 residues. CDR3 loop: CARSLRTGVLLWRNTIYF. DNA of the CDR3: TGTGCCAGAAGCTTAAGGACAGGGGTCCTCCTCTGGAGAAACACCATATATTTT.

V usage is TRBV27 and J usage is TRBJ2-1; D remains ambiguous. The CDR3 consists of 14 residues. Germline values: CDR1 MNHEY, CDR2 SMNVEV (reference sequence). The germline V and J ends were trimmed by 3 bases and 5 bases, with 11 bases remaining between them. The chain's CDR3 is CASSLGIKNNEQFF. CDR3 nucleotides: TGTGCCAGCAGTTTGGGAATAAAAAACAATGAGCAGTTCTTC.

This clone showed up just once. V is TRBV14 and J is TRBJ2-2; perhaps D is TRBD1 or TRBD2 (5 bases each). V lost 4 bases and J 5 bases, leaving 8 bases between the germline ends. CDR3 length: 13 residues. Germline V CDR1 and CDR2: SGHDN, FVKESK. CDR3 amino acids: CASSRDQTGELFF. The CDR3, as DNA: TGTGCCAGCAGCCGGGACCAGACCGGGGAGCTGTTTTTT.

The table lists this clone with a few counts. The gene calls are TRBV7-3 and TRBJ2-7, with 8 bases fitting TRBD1. This CDR3 comprises 15 residues. The V segment lost 5 bases and the J segment 2 bases; nucleotides outside the gene matches: 8. Per the germline V gene, CDR1 is SGHTA and CDR2 is FQGTGA. The CDR3 DNA sequence: TGTGCCAGCAGCCCCGGACAGGGACTTCCCTACGAGCAGTACTTC. Translated, it gives CASSPGQGLPYEQYF.

The chain has TRBV27 and TRBJ2-7; 7 nucleotides line up with TRBD1. The CDR3 totals 13 residues. The germline V gene encodes CDR1 MNHEY and CDR2 SMNVEV (reference sequence). V gave up 8 bases and J gave up 9 bases; unmatched junction bases: 13. The CDR3 sequence is CASRGGLLRWQYF. The CDR3 region has the DNA TGTGCCAGCCGAGGGGGCCTCCTACGATGGCAGTACTTC.

The chain links TRBV6-5 to TRBJ2-1, with D maybe TRBD1 (6 bases). From germline, CDR1 is MNHEY and CDR2 SVGAGI. Deletions cut 0 bases from V and 3 bases from J, with 12 bases between. The CDR3 is 16 amino acids. The CDR3 protein is CASSYSGALFYNEQFF. In DNA form, the CDR3 reads TGTGCCAGCAGTTACTCGGGGGCTTTGTTCTACAATGAGCAGTTCTTC.

The rearrangement links TRBV9 to TRBJ2-1; 11 bases align to TRBD2. Germline assignment: CDR1 SGDLS and CDR2 YYNGEE. V shed 0 bases, J shed 4 bases, and the junction held 9 bases outside the gene matches. The length of the CDR3 is 18 residues. In nucleotides, the CDR3 is TGTGCCAGCAGCGTAGCTGGGACTAGCGGAGTCGAATACAATGAGCAGTTCTTC. This encodes CASSVAGTSGVEYNEQFF.

The J gene is TRBJ1-1, the V gene TRBV5-5; D perhaps matches TRBD1 (6 bases). The V end was cut by 6 bases, the J end by 2 bases, with 17 bases between. Germline V CDR1 and CDR2: SGHKS, YYEKEE (reference sequence). The CDR3 is made up of 15 amino acids. The CDR3 is CASIPRDTHNTEAFF. As DNA, the CDR3 is TGTGCCAGCATCCCTAGGGACACTCACAACACTGAAGCTTTCTTT.

The chain recombines TRBV30 with TRBJ2-7; D unclear. Germline V gene data show CDR1 as GTSNPN and CDR2 as SVGIG (reference sequence). This CDR3 has 13 residues. Trimming cost V 0 bases and J 3 bases, with 9 bases left between them. The CDR3 loop is CAWSVKGYYEQYF. CDR3 coding DNA: TGTGCCTGGAGTGTAAAGGGTTACTACGAGCAGTACTTC.

The chain joins TRBV19 to TRBJ2-3, with 11 nucleotides matching TRBD1. The CDR3 has 16 amino acids. Trimming removed 3 bases from V and 2 bases from J; junction bases left unmatched: 4. Germline lookup yields CDR1 LNHDA and CDR2 SQIVND (reference sequence). The DNA of the CDR3 is TGTGCCAGTAGTATTTCGGACAGGGGGCACACAGATACGCAGTATTTT. This encodes CASSISDRGHTDTQYF. Drawing the rest from reference TRBV19 and TRBJ2-3, the complete variable domain is DGGITQSPKYLFRKEGQNVTLSCEQNLNHDAMYWYRQDPGQGLRLIYYSQIVNDFQKGDIAEGYSVSREKKESFPLTVTSAQKNPTAFYLCASSISDRGHTDTQYFGPGTRLTVL.

This clone was observed a handful of times. The rearrangement links TRBV6-1 to TRBJ1-2; 7 nucleotides align to TRBD1. Germline V CDR1 and CDR2: MNHNS, SASEGT. The CDR3 runs 16 residues. Germline trimming cut 0 bases from V and 4 bases from J; bases unmatched to any gene: 8. The CDR3 region is CASSEAGGGAGYGYTF. For the CDR3, the DNA is TGTGCCAGCAGTGAAGCAGGAGGGGGCGCCGGCTATGGCTACACCTTC.

The chain uses TRBV6-1 and TRBJ1-2; D may be TRBD1 (5 bases). CDR3 length: 14 amino acids. Trimming cost V 4 bases and J 5 bases, with 14 bases left between them. Looked up from germline, CDR1 is MNHNS and CDR2 is SASEGT. The CDR3 spells CASSGSLDSYGYTF. The CDR3 DNA reads TGTGCCAGCAGTGGATCATTAGACAGTTATGGCTACACCTTC.

The V call is TRBV7-3, the J call TRBJ2-5; 12 positions match TRBD1. The V segment lost 5 bases and the J segment 1 base; nucleotides outside the gene matches: 5. CDR1 and CDR2 (germline): SGHTA, FQGTGA. The length of the CDR3 is 16 residues. The CDR3 spells CASSTGTGGPQETQYF. In DNA, the CDR3 is TGTGCCAGCAGCACCGGGACAGGGGGCCCCCAAGAGACCCAGTACTTC.

J is TRBJ1-2 and V is TRBV18, with 8 bases lining up with TRBD1. Trimming at V came to 5 bases and at J to 0 bases, leaving 8 bases not matched to a gene. CDR3 length equals 16 residues. In germline, CDR1 is KGHSH, CDR2 LQKENI. Here the CDR3 reads CASSANRGEANYGYTF. Here the CDR3 DNA reads TGTGCCAGCTCAGCAAACAGGGGGGAAGCTAACTATGGCTACACCTTC.